This TCR beta chain appears in the sequencing data of a study of blood T cell repertoires in COVID-19. Germline values: CDR1 KGHSH, CDR2 LQKENI. Trimming stripped 6 bases from V and 3 bases from J, with 11 bases between. This CDR3 is 13 amino acids long. TCRdb's copy holds only in-frame clones and misses some; the assay was immunoSEQ multiplex PCR. The table records about 140,000 clones, approximately 90% of them present only once. The clonotype was recovered from a woman aged 60 to 75 with active COVID-19. The gene calls are TRBV18 and TRBJ2-5; D gene ambiguous. The sequenced sample was peripheral blood. The CDR3 region is CASSPLEKETQYF. The DNA for the CDR3 is TGTGCCAGCTCGCCTTTGGAGAAAGAGACCCAGTACTTC.